This T cell receptor beta chain comes out of a study of T-cell reconstitution after alpha-beta-depleted transplantation in children. A TCRbeta library incorporating unique molecular identifiers was prepared. Each CDR3 protein gets one entry after TCRdb re-called the PCR reads with MiXCR. The sample shows around 210,000 distinct CDR3 sequences, about 7% of them seen only once. This clonotype was observed many times. As yet, its antigen is unknown. The CDR3 spans 15 residues. Trimming removed 5 bases from V and 3 bases from J, with 16 bases in between. Per the germline V gene, CDR1 is SEHNR and CDR2 is FQNEAQ (reference sequence). Findings and limits, study-wide: T-cell counts and diversity were attributed mostly to newly produced T cells one year after transplant.

The rearrangement links TRBV7-9 to TRBJ2-5; D tentatively reads TRBD1 or TRBD2 (5 bases each). Material: PBMCs, obtained before TCRalphabeta/CD19-depleted stem cell transplant. This receptor was identified in a boy aged 2 to 10 with acute lymphoblastic leukemia, due to receive a stem cell transplant. The CDR3 sequence is CASSPSGIGEETQYF. The CDR3 nucleotides read TGTGCCAGCAGCCCGTCGGGAATAGGGGAAGAGACCCAGTACTTC.